The clone carrying this T cell receptor beta chain was counted between two and nine times. Despite likely unrecorded immune exposures, the donors were nominally healthy at the time of sampling. The data were taken from a study of cytomegalovirus exposure and HLA in healthy donors. Across the study: Earlier, some 170 million T cells were analyzed, and over 95 million unique TCR beta sequences were found among them.

Germline V gene lookup returns CDR1 SGHRS and CDR2 YFSETQ. Trimming cost V 4 bases and J 6 bases, with 19 bases left between them. This CDR3 region has 15 residues. The PCR employed 60 Vbeta primers together with 13 Jbeta primers. The method was immunoSEQ multiplex PCR; TCRdb's version includes in-frame clones alone and lacks a portion of them. Here the sample spans more than 85,000 clones, 60% to 70% being singletons. The chain has TRBV5-1 and TRBJ1-2, with D perhaps matching TRBD1 (5 bases). This sequence originates from a woman aged 25 to 39 in good health and CMV-seronegative. Sequencing used PBMCs. The CDR3 here is CASSINSGMGNGYTF. The CDR3 region has the DNA TGCGCCAGCAGCATCAACTCAGGGATGGGGAATGGCTACACCTTC.